This TCR beta chain came from a study of shared clonotypes between healthy human individuals. Several immunoSEQ 96-well plates shared each subset's DNA, each plate a replicate. The table came from immunoSEQ multiplex PCR; TCRdb's copy has only in-frame clones and leaves some out. The top ten hold under 2% of the sample, which has about 2,100,000 clones, roughly 91% seen once. Looked up from germline, CDR1 is MRHNA and CDR2 is SNTAGT. The CDR3 contains 15 residues. Between the trimmed V and J ends, which lost 7 bases and 5 bases, there was a span of 17 bases. Positive CCR7 selection of CD45RO-negative cells yielded the naive CD8 cells, and terminally differentiated effector memory CD45RA+ cells were excluded.

J is TRBJ2-2 and V is TRBV6-4; perhaps TRBD2 as D (7 bases). The sample comprised naive CD8+ T cells from PBMCs. This receptor was taken from a man aged 18 to 29 in good health. Some clones in this sample may be carry-over from other donors' samples. CDR3 loop: CASTPGGGPTGELFF. CDR3 bases: TGTGCCAGCACCCCCGGCGGGGGCCCGACCGGGGAGCTGTTTTTT.